A single count supports the clone carrying this TCR beta chain. Repertoires were generated with immunoSEQ multiplex PCR, while TCRdb's copy carries only in-frame clones and drops some. The table lists just under 20,000 clones, 88% of them singletons. The data belong to a study of blood T cell repertoires in COVID-19. This receptor was identified in a human donor in a cohort sampled during active COVID-19. Specimen: peripheral blood.

In nucleotides, the CDR3 is TGTGCCAGCAGCCCCAATCCCCACCGACAGGCCACTGAAGCTTTCTTT. Its translation is CASSPNPHRQATEAFF. The rearrangement uses TRBV6-2 or TRBV6-3 and TRBJ1-1; weak D call: TRBD1 (6 bases). V was pared by 6 bases and J by 4 bases, with 21 bases between. Germline V CDR1 and CDR2: MNHEY, SVGEGT. This CDR3 is 16 amino acids long.